This is a list of T cell receptor beta chains from one sample in a study of shared clonotypes between healthy human individuals. Method: immunoSEQ multiplex PCR; TCRdb's copy keeps in-frame clones and lacks some. The sample gives approximately 650,000 clones, 95% to 96% of which show up once; approximately 0.1% is in the top ten. The sequenced sample was naive CD8+ T cells sorted from blood. The receptor source for this set is a woman between 25 and 40 years old in good health. Both conserved end residues are trimmed from each CDR3. Fields, in order: V gene, J gene, CDR3 protein.

v_gene: TRBV7-9
j_gene: TRBJ2-3
CDR3aa: ASSLAGSSTDTQY

v_gene: TRBV5-1
j_gene: TRBJ1-1
CDR3aa: ASSDTGRTEAF

v_gene: TRBV5-4
j_gene: TRBJ2-3
CDR3aa: ASSLEDPVDTQY

v_gene: TRBV7-9
j_gene: TRBJ2-7
CDR3aa: ASSSSVSRLYEQY

v_gene: TRBV14
j_gene: TRBJ1-1
CDR3aa: ASSQDPGFTEAF

v_gene: TRBV2
j_gene: TRBJ2-1
CDR3aa: ASSEAPGLAGSYNEQF

v_gene: TRBV2
j_gene: TRBJ2-3
CDR3aa: ASSGRGIPDTQY

v_gene: TRBV2
j_gene: TRBJ2-7
CDR3aa: ASSEVSASYEQY

v_gene: TRBV5-8
j_gene: TRBJ2-7
CDR3aa: ASSDRQGFYEQY

v_gene: TRBV29-1
j_gene: TRBJ2-7
CDR3aa: SVVDYEQY

v_gene: TRBV28
j_gene: TRBJ2-2
CDR3aa: ASSPKVGVDTGELF

v_gene: TRBV2
j_gene: TRBJ1-2
CDR3aa: ASSDSNYGYT

v_gene: TRBV29-1
j_gene: TRBJ2-1
CDR3aa: SVVGLAPGEQF

v_gene: TRBV28
j_gene: TRBJ1-4
CDR3aa: ASSPHRGSVEKLF

v_gene: TRBV28
j_gene: TRBJ2-1
CDR3aa: ASSHRGGNEQF

v_gene: TRBV16
j_gene: TRBJ2-6
CDR3aa: ASSQFKGSSGANVLT

v_gene: TRBV19
j_gene: TRBJ2-7
CDR3aa: ASSVRDSAPYEQY

v_gene: TRBV27
j_gene: TRBJ2-4
CDR3aa: ASSLGFLAKNIQY

v_gene: TRBV5-1
j_gene: TRBJ1-1
CDR3aa: ASSREGMTEAF

v_gene: TRBV7-9
j_gene: TRBJ2-7
CDR3aa: ASSFYTGTGGEEQY

v_gene: TRBV27
j_gene: TRBJ2-2
CDR3aa: ASSLDRHREGTGELF

v_gene: TRBV27
j_gene: TRBJ2-7
CDR3aa: ASSRGSSYEQY

v_gene: TRBV7-9
j_gene: TRBJ1-3
CDR3aa: ASREGLSGNTIY

v_gene: TRBV9
j_gene: TRBJ2-1
CDR3aa: ASRGDYNEQF

v_gene: TRBV10-1
j_gene: TRBJ2-1
CDR3aa: ASSEPKGQTGYSYNEQF

v_gene: TRBV5-4
j_gene: TRBJ2-7
CDR3aa: ASSFQGTEQY

v_gene: TRBV2
j_gene: TRBJ2-7
CDR3aa: ASNQAGLRNEQY

v_gene: TRBV7-8
j_gene: TRBJ2-1
CDR3aa: ASSLAIAGGPYNEQF

v_gene: TRBV19
j_gene: TRBJ1-5
CDR3aa: ASSDRTGGQPQH

v_gene: TRBV4-1
j_gene: TRBJ2-1
CDR3aa: ASSHRNYNEQF

v_gene: TRBV15
j_gene: TRBJ2-5
CDR3aa: ATSRDKAGRPETQY

v_gene: TRBV7-9
j_gene: TRBJ1-2
CDR3aa: ASSGLTPGDGYT

v_gene: TRBV27
j_gene: TRBJ1-5
CDR3aa: ASRLGGGHQPQH

v_gene: TRBV28
j_gene: TRBJ2-7
CDR3aa: ASTGTARQGYEQY

v_gene: TRBV10-1
j_gene: TRBJ2-7
CDR3aa: ASSESLSYEQY

v_gene: TRBV27
j_gene: NA
CDR3aa: ASSLVGTSGIGYEQY

v_gene: TRBV5-6
j_gene: TRBJ1-1
CDR3aa: ASSPTGTANTEAF

v_gene: TRBV2
j_gene: TRBJ1-3
CDR3aa: ASKEPGSSGNTIY

v_gene: TRBV5-1
j_gene: TRBJ2-1
CDR3aa: ASSLLLEDNEQF

v_gene: TRBV11-2
j_gene: TRBJ1-1
CDR3aa: ASSPGTEAF

v_gene: TRBV7-9
j_gene: TRBJ1-4
CDR3aa: ASSSEDRADEKLF

v_gene: TRBV10-1
j_gene: TRBJ1-1
CDR3aa: ASSDGTEAF

v_gene: TRBV5-1
j_gene: TRBJ1-1
CDR3aa: ASRGRANTEAF

v_gene: TRBV11-3
j_gene: TRBJ2-7
CDR3aa: ASSSSHDYEQY

v_gene: TRBV7-9
j_gene: TRBJ2-7
CDR3aa: ASSSLRDKPYEQY

v_gene: TRBV11-2
j_gene: TRBJ2-3
CDR3aa: ASSDLTGGPGEY

v_gene: TRBV7-9
j_gene: TRBJ1-1
CDR3aa: ASSPGFDNTEAF

v_gene: TRBV27
j_gene: TRBJ2-7
CDR3aa: ASSPGTSGDYEQY

v_gene: TRBV4-1
j_gene: NA
CDR3aa: ASSQDLGSSSYEQY

v_gene: TRBV9
j_gene: TRBJ2-2
CDR3aa: ASSGAQGVLTGELF

v_gene: TRBV20-1
j_gene: TRBJ2-1
CDR3aa: SASHYNEQF

v_gene: TRBV10-1
j_gene: TRBJ2-1
CDR3aa: ASSEGLAPSNEQF

v_gene: TRBV15
j_gene: TRBJ1-3
CDR3aa: ATSRDRFSGNTIY

v_gene: TRBV28
j_gene: TRBJ2-7
CDR3aa: ASSHDPYEQY

v_gene: TRBV5-4
j_gene: TRBJ2-4
CDR3aa: ASSGQIAGVSNIQY

v_gene: TRBV5-4
j_gene: TRBJ2-5
CDR3aa: ASSLVDRGETQY